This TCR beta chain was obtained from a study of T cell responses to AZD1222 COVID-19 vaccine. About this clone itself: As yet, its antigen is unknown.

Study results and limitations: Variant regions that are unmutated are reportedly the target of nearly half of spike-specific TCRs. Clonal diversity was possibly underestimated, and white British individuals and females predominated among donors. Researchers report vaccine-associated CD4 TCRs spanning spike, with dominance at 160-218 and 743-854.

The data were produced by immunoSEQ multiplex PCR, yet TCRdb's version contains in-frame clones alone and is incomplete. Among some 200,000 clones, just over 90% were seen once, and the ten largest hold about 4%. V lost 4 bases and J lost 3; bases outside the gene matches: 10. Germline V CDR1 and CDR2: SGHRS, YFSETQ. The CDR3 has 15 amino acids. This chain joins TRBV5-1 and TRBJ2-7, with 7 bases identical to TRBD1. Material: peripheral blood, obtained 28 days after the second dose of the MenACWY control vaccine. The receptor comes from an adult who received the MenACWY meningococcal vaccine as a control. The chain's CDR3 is CASSPDTGVVYEQYF. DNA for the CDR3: TGCGCCAGCAGCCCGGATACAGGGGTCGTCTACGAGCAGTACTTC.